This TCR beta chain was obtained from a study of human T cells and chemical hapten exposure. V lost 6 bases and J lost 0, with 18 bases in between. Germline values: CDR1 MNHEY, CDR2 SVGAGI. The CDR3 has 17 amino acids. This clonotype was recorded a few times. Its antigen is not identified. Sample time point: pre-sensitization, week 0. As to treatment: therapeutic diphenylcyclopropenone sensitization with weekly scalp DPC. MiXCR, applied by TCRdb to the RACE reads, yields one record per CDR3 protein. The table includes more than 300,000 distinct CDR3 sequences, 5.5% detected once. Whole-study results and caveats: Expanded TCRs formed significantly more large CDR3 similarity clusters than controls.

This chain connects TRBV6-5 to TRBJ1-3; D remains unclear. The clonotype was recovered from a woman younger than 35 with alopecia areata. Some clones in this sample may be carry-over from other donors' samples. The specimen was whole blood, collected in connection with sensitization to the hapten diphenylcyclopropenone (DPC). The CDR3 here is CASSLYLDRDSGNTIYF. The CDR3 nucleotides are TGTGCCAGCAGCCTGTACCTCGACCGTGACTCTGGAAACACCATATATTTT.